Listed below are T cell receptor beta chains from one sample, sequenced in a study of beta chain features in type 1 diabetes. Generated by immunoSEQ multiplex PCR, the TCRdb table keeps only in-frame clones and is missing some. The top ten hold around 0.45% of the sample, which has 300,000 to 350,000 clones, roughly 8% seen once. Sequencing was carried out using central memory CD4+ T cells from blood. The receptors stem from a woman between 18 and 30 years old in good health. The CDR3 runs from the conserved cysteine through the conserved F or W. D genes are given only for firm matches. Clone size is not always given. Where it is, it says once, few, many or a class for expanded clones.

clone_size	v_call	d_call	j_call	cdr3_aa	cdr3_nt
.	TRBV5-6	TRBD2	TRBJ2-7	CASSLPPGLAAEQYF	TGTGCCAGCAGCCTACCTCCGGGACTAGCGGCCGAGCAGTACTTC
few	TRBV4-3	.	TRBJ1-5	CASSQDLSSNQPQHF	TGCGCCAGCAGCCAAGATCTGAGTTCCAATCAGCCCCAGCATTTT
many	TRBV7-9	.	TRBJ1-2	CASRSSTGLGYGYTF	TGTGCCAGCAGATCCTCAACAGGGCTTGGCTATGGCTACACCTTC
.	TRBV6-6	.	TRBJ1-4	CATRGGTNEKLFF	TGTGCCACCCGGGGTGGAACTAATGAAAAACTGTTTTTT
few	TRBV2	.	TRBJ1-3	CASSAGHSSSGNTIYF	TGTGCCAGCAGCGCCGGACACTCGTCGTCTGGAAACACCATATATTTT
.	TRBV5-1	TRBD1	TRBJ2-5	CASSLDSGTVQKETQYF	TGCGCCAGCAGCTTGGACTCCGGGACAGTACAGAAAGAGACCCAGTACTTC
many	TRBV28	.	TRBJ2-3	CASSFRKRNDGGDTQYF	TGTGCCAGCAGTTTTAGGAAACGGAACGACGGGGGAGATACGCAGTATTTT
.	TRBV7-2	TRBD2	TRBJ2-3	CASSQRLAVDTQYF	TGTGCCAGCAGCCAGAGACTAGCCGTCGATACGCAGTATTTT
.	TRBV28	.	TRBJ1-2	CASSPQRQLGYTF	TGTGCCAGCAGTCCCCAGAGACAGTTAGGCTACACCTTC
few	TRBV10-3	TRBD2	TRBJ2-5	CAISESSVGLAGGETQYF	TGTGCCATCAGTGAGTCGAGTGTGGGACTAGCGGGAGGAGAGACCCAGTACTTC
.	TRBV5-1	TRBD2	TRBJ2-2	CASSLAVLAGAGELFF	TGCGCCAGCAGCTTGGCCGTACTAGCGGGCGCCGGGGAGCTGTTTTTT
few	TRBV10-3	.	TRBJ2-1	CAIRGVVRNEQFF	TGTGCCATCAGGGGGGTAGTGCGGAATGAGCAGTTCTTC
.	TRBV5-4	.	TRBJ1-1	CASRHDRNTEAFF	TGTGCCAGCAGGCATGACAGGAACACTGAAGCTTTCTTT
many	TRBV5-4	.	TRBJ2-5	CASSYDSGYETQYF	TGTGCCAGCAGCTACGATTCAGGGTACGAGACCCAGTACTTC
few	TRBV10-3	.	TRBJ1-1	CAIRGGSSNTEAFF	TGTGCCATCAGGGGGGGCTCCTCGAACACTGAAGCTTTCTTT
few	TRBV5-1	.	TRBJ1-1	CASSRLASGALNTEAFF	TGCGCCAGCAGCCGGTTGGCATCAGGGGCCCTGAACACTGAAGCTTTCTTT
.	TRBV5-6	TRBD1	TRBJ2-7	CASSLYYRGAYEQYF	TGTGCCAGCAGCTTGTACTACAGGGGGGCCTACGAGCAGTACTTC
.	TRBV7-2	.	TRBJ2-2	CASSLSATNTGELFF	TGTGCCAGCAGCTTATCAGCGACCAACACCGGGGAGCTGTTTTTT
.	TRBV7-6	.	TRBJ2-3	CASSRDQLDTQYF	TGTGCCAGCAGCCGGGACCAGCTGGATACGCAGTATTTT
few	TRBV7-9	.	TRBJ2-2	CASSSQGNPGELFF	TGTGCCAGCAGCAGCCAGGGGAACCCCGGGGAGCTGTTTTTT
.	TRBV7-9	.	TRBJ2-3	CASSFMAGQDTQYF	TGTGCCAGCAGCTTCATGGCAGGGCAGGATACGCAGTATTTT
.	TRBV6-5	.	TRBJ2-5	CASSYSFRIETQYF	TGTGCCAGCAGTTACTCTTTTCGTATAGAGACCCAGTACTTC
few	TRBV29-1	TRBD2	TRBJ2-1	CSVAGFLTSRTSGLTYNEQFF	TGCAGCGTGGCAGGGTTCCTGACTAGTAGGACTAGCGGGTTAACCTACAATGAGCAGTTCTTC
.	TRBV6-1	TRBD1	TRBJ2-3	CASTLGQGNADTQYF	TGTGCCAGCACCCTGGGACAGGGGAATGCAGATACGCAGTATTTT
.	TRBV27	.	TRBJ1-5	CASSLRYSNQPQHF	TGTGCCAGCAGTTTGAGGTATAGCAATCAGCCCCAGCATTTT
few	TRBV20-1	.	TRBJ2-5	CSADQETQYF	TGCAGTGCCGATCAAGAGACCCAGTACTTC
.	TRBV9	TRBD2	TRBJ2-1	CASMPGLASNEQFF	TGTGCCAGCATGCCGGGACTAGCGAGCAATGAGCAGTTCTTC
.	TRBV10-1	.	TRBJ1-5	CASSESTLGTVDKHF	TGCGCCAGCAGTGAGTCGACTCTAGGCACAGTCGATAAGCATTTT
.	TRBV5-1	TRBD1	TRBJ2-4	CASSFTGEAKNIQYF	TGCGCCAGCAGTTTCACAGGGGAAGCCAAAAACATTCAGTACTTC
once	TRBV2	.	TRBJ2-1	CASMVASSYNEQFF	TGTGCCAGCATGGTGGCTAGCTCCTACAATGAGCAGTTCTTC
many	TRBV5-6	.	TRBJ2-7	CASSLVGNPNSYEQYF	TGTGCCAGCAGCTTGGTGGGCAACCCGAACTCCTACGAGCAGTACTTC
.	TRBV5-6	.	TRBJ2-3	CASSFEGSGTQYF	TGTGCCAGCAGCTTCGAGGGTTCCGGCACGCAGTATTTT
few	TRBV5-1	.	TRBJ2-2	CASSSGTQNTGELFF	TGCGCCAGCAGCTCCGGGACACAGAACACCGGGGAGCTGTTTTTT
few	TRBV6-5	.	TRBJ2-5	CASSYPGTETQYF	TGTGCCAGCAGTTATCCGGGGACTGAGACCCAGTACTTC
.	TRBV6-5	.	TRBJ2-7	CASSSGGSGTYEQYF	TGTGCCAGCAGTTCCGGTGGTTCAGGGACCTACGAGCAGTACTTC
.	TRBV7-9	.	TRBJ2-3	CASSLDTSRDTQYF	TGTGCCAGCAGCCTTGATACGTCTCGGGATACGCAGTATTTT
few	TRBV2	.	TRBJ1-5	CASSEGRRSNQPQHF	TGTGCCAGCAGTGAGGGCAGACGGAGCAATCAGCCCCAGCATTTT
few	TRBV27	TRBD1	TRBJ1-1	CASTRQGQGSAEAFF	TGTGCCAGCACCCGACAGGGACAGGGTAGCGCTGAAGCTTTCTTT
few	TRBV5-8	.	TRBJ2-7	CASSLGSGGYEQYF	TGTGCCAGCAGCTTGGGTAGCGGAGGCTACGAGCAGTACTTC
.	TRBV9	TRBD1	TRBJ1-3	CASSVGTEGNTIYF	TGTGCCAGCAGCGTCGGGACAGAGGGAAACACCATATATTTT
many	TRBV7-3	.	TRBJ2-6	CASSRIGAGANVLTF	TGTGCCAGCAGTAGGATCGGGGCTGGGGCCAACGTCCTGACTTTC
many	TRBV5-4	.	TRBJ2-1	CASSLDPKYNEQFF	TGTGCCAGCAGCTTGGATCCTAAATACAATGAGCAGTTCTTC
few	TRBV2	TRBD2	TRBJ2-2	CASSPTSGVTGELFF	TGTGCCAGCAGCCCGACTAGCGGGGTCACCGGGGAGCTGTTTTTT